The rows below give T cell receptor beta chains drawn from one sample of a study of vaccination effects on CD4 cells after COVID-19. Method: immunoSEQ multiplex PCR; TCRdb's copy keeps in-frame clones and lacks some. The sample gives 60,000 to 80,000 clones, around 74% of which show up once; about 2.2% is in the top ten. These receptors' targets are unknown. The source was CD4+ T cells from PBMCs cultured without peptide, collected after COVID-19 vaccination. The receptors were gathered from a human donor who received a COVID-19 vaccine. CDR3s include the opening cysteine and the closing phenylalanine or tryptophan. The D gene is left open where the match is weak. Only some rows state a clone size, as once, few, many or a class for expanded clones.

V	size	J	D	DNA	CDR3
TRBV5-1	once	TRBJ2-2	.	TGCGCCAGCAGCTTAAGAGGAACAGGGAACACCGGGGAGCTGTTTTTT	CASSLRGTGNTGELFF
TRBV6-5	once	TRBJ1-1	.	TGTGCCAGCTGTAACCTAGCAGGGGTAACTGAAGCTTTCTTT	CASCNLAGVTEAFF
TRBV9	few	TRBJ1-6	.	TGTGCCAGCAGCGTAGTGGGGGGAAATTCACCCCTCCACTTT	CASSVVGGNSPLHF
TRBV30	.	TRBJ1-1	TRBD1	TGTGCCTGGAGTGCGTCCCGGGACAGGGCCACTGAAGCTTTCTTT	CAWSASRDRATEAFF
TRBV18	.	TRBJ1-6	.	TGTGCCAGCTCACCTCCCGGAGGGGCCTATAATTCACCCCTCCACTTT	CASSPPGGAYNSPLHF
TRBV4-3	.	TRBJ2-1	TRBD1	TGCGCCAGCAGCCAAGCAGGGGGTAGATTTAATGAGCAGTTCTTC	CASSQAGGRFNEQFF
TRBV5-1	.	TRBJ2-1	.	TGCGCCAGCAGCTTGGTACGGACAGATTACAATGAGCAGTTCTTC	CASSLVRTDYNEQFF
TRBV5-3	.	TRBJ2-4	.	TGTGCCAGAAGCCATAATCGACAGGGAGGCAAAAACATTCAGTACTTC	CARSHNRQGGKNIQYF
TRBV5-1	.	TRBJ2-3	.	TGCGCCAGCAGCACAAGCACAGATACGCAGTATTTT	CASSTSTDTQYF
TRBV10-3	.	TRBJ1-2	.	TGTGCCACCAGCCGGGCCCCGGGGCCCTATGGCTACACCTTC	CATSRAPGPYGYTF
TRBV3-1/TRBV3-2	many	TRBJ1-1	.	TGTGCCAGCAGCCATGGATATGGAGTGAACACTGAAGCTTTCTTT	CASSHGYGVNTEAFF
TRBV15	few	TRBJ2-3	.	TGTGCCACAAAACTAGAGGGCACAGATACGCAGTATTTT	CATKLEGTDTQYF
TRBV5-8	.	TRBJ1-5	.	TGTGCCAGCAGCTTCAGGGTTCTGGGTCAGCCCCAGCATTTT	CASSFRVLGQPQHF
TRBV24-1	.	TRBJ1-3	.	TGTGCCACCAGTGATCCTGGCTCCACCATATATTTT	CATSDPGSTIYF
TRBV11-2	.	TRBJ1-3	TRBD1	TGTGCCAGCAGCTTAGAATTAGGACAGGGGCGAGGAAACACCATATATTTT	CASSLELGQGRGNTIYF
TRBV6-2/TRBV6-3	.	TRBJ2-6	.	TGTGCCAGCAGTTACTCATCCGCTGGGGCCAACGTCCTGACTTTC	CASSYSSAGANVLTF
TRBV27	.	TRBJ1-6	TRBD1	TGTGCCAGCAAAACCGGGACAGGGGGCTTGGGATATAATTCACCCCTCCACTTT	CASKTGTGGLGYNSPLHF
TRBV13	.	TRBJ1-2	TRBD1	TGTGCCAGCAGCGGCCGACAGGGATTGATCTATGGCTACACCTTC	CASSGRQGLIYGYTF
TRBV29-1	once	TRBJ2-5	TRBD1	TGCGGGACAGGGGGATTTGAGACCCAGTACTTC	CGTGGFETQYF
TRBV5-1	.	TRBJ2-3	TRBD1	TGCGCCAGCAGCTTGGGCGACAGGGAAGCAGATACGCAGTATTTT	CASSLGDREADTQYF
TRBV19	.	TRBJ1-3	TRBD1	TGTGCCAGTAGTTCGGGACAGCCGTTCTCTGGAAACACCATATATTTT	CASSSGQPFSGNTIYF
TRBV6-6	.	TRBJ1-1	TRBD1	TGTGCCAGCAGCCGTACAGGGGCCACTGAAGCTTTCTTT	CASSRTGATEAFF
TRBV5-6	.	TRBJ1-4	.	TGTGCCAGCAGCTCCATAGGGAGGATGAATGAAAAACTGTTTTTT	CASSSIGRMNEKLFF
TRBV6-2/TRBV6-3	.	TRBJ2-2	.	TGTGCCAGCAGCCACGACAGCGGGGAGCTGTTTTTT	CASSHDSGELFF
TRBV10-2	.	TRBJ2-5	.	TGCGCCAGCCGAACAAGGCAGGCAGGAGAGACCCAGTACTTC	CASRTRQAGETQYF
TRBV12-3/TRBV12-4	once	TRBJ2-4	.	TGTGCCAGCCGAAGGGACACCAAAAACATTCAGTACTTC	CASRRDTKNIQYF
TRBV11-2	.	TRBJ2-5	TRBD2	TGTGCCAGCAGCTTAGCTCTAGCGGGGGGCCAAGAGACCCAGTACTTC	CASSLALAGGQETQYF
TRBV6-1	.	TRBJ1-2	.	TGTGCCAGCAGTGAAAGGGGCAGCTATGGCTACACCTTC	CASSERGSYGYTF
TRBV7-8	once	TRBJ1-5	TRBD1	TGTGCCAGCAGCTTATCGCAGGGGGTACAGCCCCAGCATTTT	CASSLSQGVQPQHF
TRBV7-2	.	TRBJ1-3	.	TGTGCCAGCAGCTTGTTGGGGAATGGAAACACCATATATTTT	CASSLLGNGNTIYF
TRBV9	.	TRBJ2-1	TRBD2	TGTGCCAGCAGCCCTCTAGGAGCTAGCGGGGGGGCCTCTGAGCAGTTCTTC	CASSPLGASGGASEQFF
TRBV11-2	few	TRBJ1-1	.	TGTGCCAGCAGCTTACGGACGTCGAACACTGAAGCTTTCTTT	CASSLRTSNTEAFF
TRBV30	.	TRBJ1-6	.	TGTGCCTGGAGGCCAGGGGAAAATTCACCCCTCCACTTT	CAWRPGENSPLHF
TRBV28	.	TRBJ2-5	.	TGTGCCAGCAGCATGGGGAGGAACCAGTACTTC	CASSMGRNQYF
TRBV7-6	few	TRBJ1-1	.	TGTGCCAGCAGCGTAACATCTCTATCGAACACTGAAGCTTTCTTT	CASSVTSLSNTEAFF
TRBV7-8	.	TRBJ1-1	.	TGTGCCAGCAGCCCGGGAGGGGCAGGGGCGGACACTGAAGCTTTCTTT	CASSPGGAGADTEAFF
TRBV30	.	TRBJ1-1	.	TGTGCCTGGAGGCGTAACCGACAAGAGAACACTGAAGCTTTCTTT	CAWRRNRQENTEAFF
TRBV7-2	.	TRBJ1-3	.	TGTGCCAGCAGCTCGGGGGCTGGAAACACCATATATTTT	CASSSGAGNTIYF
TRBV19	.	TRBJ2-6	.	TGTGCCAGTAGTATAGGAGGGTCTGGGGCCAACGTCCTGACTTTC	CASSIGGSGANVLTF
TRBV6-5	.	TRBJ2-3	.	TGTGCCAGCAGTTACCAGGCGGGTAGCACAGATACGCAGTATTTT	CASSYQAGSTDTQYF
TRBV4-2	.	TRBJ2-5	.	TGTGCCAGCAGCCCGAGTGGGCAAGAGACCCAGTACTTC	CASSPSGQETQYF
TRBV6-5	.	TRBJ1-3	.	TGTGCCAGCAAGACCGGAGGGGGGGTAGACACCATATATTTT	CASKTGGGVDTIYF
TRBV6-1	.	TRBJ2-1	.	TGTGCCAGCAGTGAAAGACCGGTAACCTACAATGAGCAGTTCTTC	CASSERPVTYNEQFF
TRBV14	.	TRBJ1-1	.	TGTGCCAGCAGCCAGTCCCTGAACACTGAAGCTTTCTTT	CASSQSLNTEAFF
TRBV5-5	.	TRBJ1-4	.	TGTGCCAGCAGCTTGGAGGATTGGGGATTTGGTAATGAAAAACTGTTTTTT	CASSLEDWGFGNEKLFF
TRBV11-3	.	TRBJ2-5	.	TGTGCCAGCAGCTTATTCGCGGGGGAGACCCAGTACTTC	CASSLFAGETQYF
TRBV3-1/TRBV3-2	.	TRBJ1-2	.	TGTGCCAGCAGCCAAGATTCTCACTATGGCTACACCTTC	CASSQDSHYGYTF
TRBV24-1	.	TRBJ2-3	.	TGTGCCACCAGTGATACCGACGGACAGAGACCTAGCACAGATACGCAGTATTTT	CATSDTDGQRPSTDTQYF
TRBV2	.	TRBJ2-1	TRBD2	TGTGCCAGCAGTGAGGGACTAGCGGGGGTCGATGAGCAGTTCTTC	CASSEGLAGVDEQFF
TRBV10-3	few	TRBJ2-3	TRBD2	TGTGCCACCCGACTAGCGACTAGCACAGATACGCAGTATTTT	CATRLATSTDTQYF
TRBV5-1	.	TRBJ1-1	.	TGCGCCAGCAGCTTGCAGGAGATGAACACTGAAGCTTTCTTT	CASSLQEMNTEAFF
TRBV19	.	TRBJ1-2	.	TGTGCCAGTAGGTGGGACGGAGAGAGCTACACCTTC	CASRWDGESYTF
TRBV3-1/TRBV3-2	.	TRBJ1-4	.	TGTGCCAGCAGCCAAGATCGAGGGAACGGAAAACTGTTTTTT	CASSQDRGNGKLFF
TRBV14	.	TRBJ2-3	.	TGTGCCAGCAGCCAAGGAGCGGCAGATACGCAGTATTTT	CASSQGAADTQYF
TRBV5-6	.	TRBJ1-2	.	TGTGCCAGCAGCTCCTCCTTTAAACTTATGACGGAGAACTATGGCTACACCTTC	CASSSSFKLMTENYGYTF
TRBV28	.	TRBJ1-4	.	TGTGCCAGCAGTTTGTTGGGCAGGTTTAATAATAATGAAAAACTGTTTTTT	CASSLLGRFNNNEKLFF
TRBV27	.	TRBJ1-2	.	TGTGCCAGCAGTTTATCGCTCAGGGAGAGATATGGCTACACCTTC	CASSLSLRERYGYTF
TRBV9	few	TRBJ2-6	.	TGTGCCAGCAGCGCCGCCCCTCGGGGTTCTGGGGCCAACGTCCTGACTTTC	CASSAAPRGSGANVLTF
TRBV27	.	TRBJ1-4	.	TGTGCCAGCAGTTTTATGGGGCGGGAAAAACTGTTTTTT	CASSFMGREKLFF